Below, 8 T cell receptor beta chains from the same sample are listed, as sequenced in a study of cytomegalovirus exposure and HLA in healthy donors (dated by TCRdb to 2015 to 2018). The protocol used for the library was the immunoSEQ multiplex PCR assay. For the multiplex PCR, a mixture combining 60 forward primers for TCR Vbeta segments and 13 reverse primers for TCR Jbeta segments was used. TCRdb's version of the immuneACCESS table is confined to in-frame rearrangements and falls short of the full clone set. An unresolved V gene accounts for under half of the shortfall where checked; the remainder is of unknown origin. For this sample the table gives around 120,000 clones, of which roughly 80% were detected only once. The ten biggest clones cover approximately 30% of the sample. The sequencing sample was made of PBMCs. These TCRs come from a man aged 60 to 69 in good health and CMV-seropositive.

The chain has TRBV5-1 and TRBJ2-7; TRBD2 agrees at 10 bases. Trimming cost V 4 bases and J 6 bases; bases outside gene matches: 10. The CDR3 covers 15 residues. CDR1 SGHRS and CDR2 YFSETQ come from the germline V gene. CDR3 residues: CASSKPGLALGEQYF. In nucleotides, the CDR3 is TGCGCCAGCAGCAAACCGGGACTAGCGCTTGGCGAGCAGTACTTC.

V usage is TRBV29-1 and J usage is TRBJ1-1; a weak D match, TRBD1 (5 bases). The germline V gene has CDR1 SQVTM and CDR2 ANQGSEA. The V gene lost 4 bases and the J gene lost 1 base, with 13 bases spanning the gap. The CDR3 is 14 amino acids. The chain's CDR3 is CSVGAGGENTEAFF. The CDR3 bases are TGCAGCGTTGGGGCGGGAGGGGAGAACACTGAAGCTTTCTTT.

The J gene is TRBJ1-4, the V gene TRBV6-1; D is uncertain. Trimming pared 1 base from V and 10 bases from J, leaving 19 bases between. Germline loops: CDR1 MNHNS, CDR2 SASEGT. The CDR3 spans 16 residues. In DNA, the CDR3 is TGTGCCAGCAGTGAAGGTGATAACGCGGGGTTTGGAAAACTGTTTTTT. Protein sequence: CASSEGDNAGFGKLFF.

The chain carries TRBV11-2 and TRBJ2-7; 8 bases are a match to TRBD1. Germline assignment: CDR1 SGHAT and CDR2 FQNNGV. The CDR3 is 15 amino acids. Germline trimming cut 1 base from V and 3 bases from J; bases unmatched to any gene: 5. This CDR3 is CASSLVPGGYYEQYF. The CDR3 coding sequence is TGTGCCAGCAGCTTAGTCCCAGGGGGCTACTACGAGCAGTACTTC.

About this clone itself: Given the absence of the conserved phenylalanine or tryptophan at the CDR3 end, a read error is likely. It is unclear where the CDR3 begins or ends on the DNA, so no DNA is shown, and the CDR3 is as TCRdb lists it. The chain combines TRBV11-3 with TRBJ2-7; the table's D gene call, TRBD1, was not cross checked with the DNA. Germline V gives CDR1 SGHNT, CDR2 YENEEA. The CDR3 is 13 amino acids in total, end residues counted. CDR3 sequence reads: CASSFTTSGTGYL.

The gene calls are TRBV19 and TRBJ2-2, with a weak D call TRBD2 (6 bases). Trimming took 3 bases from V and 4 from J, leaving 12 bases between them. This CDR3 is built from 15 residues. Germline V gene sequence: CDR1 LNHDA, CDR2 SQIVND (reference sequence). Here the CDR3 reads CASSIFGGGTGELFF. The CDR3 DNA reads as TGTGCCAGTAGTATTTTCGGGGGTGGCACCGGGGAGCTGTTTTTT.

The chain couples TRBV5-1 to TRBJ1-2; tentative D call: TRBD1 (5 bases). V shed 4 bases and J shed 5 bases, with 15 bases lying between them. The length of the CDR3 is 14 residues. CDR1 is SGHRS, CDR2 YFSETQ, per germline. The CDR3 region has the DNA TGCGCCAGCAGCGTTCGACCAGGGAGGTATGGCTACACCTTC. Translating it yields CASSVRPGRYGYTF.

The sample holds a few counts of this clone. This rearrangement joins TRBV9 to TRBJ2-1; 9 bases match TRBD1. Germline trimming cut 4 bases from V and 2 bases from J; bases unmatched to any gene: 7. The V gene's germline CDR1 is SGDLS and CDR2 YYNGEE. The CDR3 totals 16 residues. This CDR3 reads CASSPRQGVPYNEQFF. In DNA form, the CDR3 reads TGTGCCAGCAGCCCCCGACAGGGGGTCCCCTACAATGAGCAGTTCTTC.